This T cell receptor beta chain is from a study of CD8 T cells in ankylosing spondylitis. Whole-study results and caveats: Disease-linked clones displayed a CD8+ phenotype and appeared relatively rarely in peripheral blood. The authors reported significant enrichment of disease-linked clones in matched ankylosing spondylitis synovial fluid. Blood of patients with ankylosing spondylitis appeared to be characterized by a TCR beta motif of several highly homologous variants.

Trimming removed 1 base at V and 4 bases at J, with 15 bases between. CDR3 length: 16 residues. The germline V gene has CDR1 KGHSH and CDR2 LQKENI. Only a few counts were recorded for this clonotype. Its antigen is not known. With molecular barcodes, quantitative 5'-RACE was used to make the TCR beta libraries. TCRdb itself ran the 5' RACE reads through MiXCR, one entry per CDR3 protein. Of 500,000 or so distinct CDR3 sequences listed, 5.3% are singletons. This sequence joins TRBV18 and TRBJ2-3; a possible D gene is TRBD1 (5 bases). This clonotype originated in a male donor with ankylosing spondylitis. The sample taken for sequencing was blood, either unsorted or a sorted T cell fraction (not recorded which). The CDR3 DNA follows: TGTGCCAGCTCACCACAATGGGCAGGGCCGGCAGATACGCAGTATTTT. Its protein is CASSPQWAGPADTQYF.